This TCR beta chain was observed in a study of T cell responses to AZD1222 COVID-19 vaccine. Study results and caveats: Regions 160-218 and 743-854 dominated among vaccine-associated CD4 TCRs spanning spike. Every sample of the repertoires postdated the peak T cell response. Clonal diversity may have been underestimated, and the donors were mostly white British, with more females than males.

TCRdb's table, derived via immunoSEQ multiplex PCR, lists solely in-frame clones and lacks some. In the table there are 160,000 or so clones, about 92% of which are singletons. Between the trimmed V and J ends, which lost 2 bases and 1 base, there was a span of 8 bases. CDR3 length: 15 residues. Looked up from germline, CDR1 is SGHNT and CDR2 is YENEEA. About this clone: Its antigen is not identified.

This TCR derives from an adult in good health. This chain uses TRBV11-3 with TRBJ2-2, with D tentatively TRBD2 (5 bases). Here the sequenced sample was peripheral blood, taken on day 0 of MenACWY control vaccination. CDR3 sequence reads: CASSLKRGNTGELFF. In DNA form, the CDR3 reads TGTGCCAGCAGCTTAAAACGGGGGAACACCGGGGAGCTGTTTTTT.